The T cell receptor (beta chain) under discussion was sequenced for a study of lymphopenia after photon versus proton radiotherapy. Points from the study as a whole: Post-nadir diversity loss with photons came from oligoclonal expansion, particularly CD8+ Temra cells. Proton therapy kept repertoires fairly stable, unlike photons, which gained effector/memory cells. Authors raise, but do not show, better survival with proton therapy. Larger post-nadir TCR diversity loss correlated inversely with survival in deceased patients.

Some clones are missing from TCRdb's copy, which holds only in-frame ones; the method was immunoSEQ multiplex PCR. The sample has some 170,000 clones, 75% to 90% seen once. The CDR3 contains 16 residues. V gave up 0 bases and J gave up 1 base, with 11 bases separating them. From germline, CDR1 is SGHDT and CDR2 YYEEEE. About this clone itself: The antigen is undetermined.

The receptor was derived from a man aged 50 to 60 with gastric cancer. V is TRBV5-6 and J is TRBJ1-5, with D possibly TRBD1 on 5 matching bases. The starting material was peripheral blood, obtained from a patient treated with photon-based radiotherapy. The DNA of the CDR3 is TGTGCCAGCAGCTTGGGCGGGGGAAGGAGCAATCAGCCCCAGCATTTT. Protein product: CASSLGGGRSNQPQHF.